Sequencing of this T cell receptor (beta chain) was carried out in a study of blood T cell repertoires in COVID-19. Study in general: Italy, Spain and the United States were the sources of the convalescent and acute COVID-19 samples. T cells, B-cell-depleted T cells, or PBMCs provided the cDNA or gDNA that served as material.

Original processing methods: Reference gene primer amplification in the assay estimated nucleated cell counts. Method: immunoSEQ multiplex PCR; TCRdb's copy keeps in-frame clones and lacks some. For V, J and clone size, that table is used; D and trimming come from the DNA. This table holds more than 110,000 clones, around 83% found once. The J segment lost 9 bases and the V segment lost 4 bases, leaving 5 bases of the junction unmatched. There are 14 residues in the CDR3. Looked up from germline, CDR1 is LGHDT and CDR2 is YNNKEL (reference sequence). J is TRBJ1-6 and V is TRBV3-1 (or the pseudogene TRBV3-2); 8 bases fit TRBD1. The sample taken for sequencing was peripheral blood. The origin of this receptor is an elderly woman with acute or convalescent COVID-19. The CDR3 coding sequence is TGTGCCAGCAGCCTATGGACAGGGCGTTCACCCCTCCACTTT. The encoded protein is CASSLWTGRSPLHF.